The clone carrying this T cell receptor (beta chain) was counted ten times or more. Trimming at V came to 1 base and at J to 0 bases, leaving 4 bases not matched to a gene. The CDR3 spans 18 residues. Germline assignment: CDR1 LGHNA and CDR2 YSLEER. This entry belongs to a study of human T cells and chemical hapten exposure. TCRdb used MiXCR to reprocess the RACE reads, holding one entry per CDR3 protein. Among about 200,000 distinct CDR3 sequences, about 25% were seen once, and the ten largest hold 2% to 2.5%. Sample time point: patch test 3, about 24 weeks after DPC sensitization. Treatment of the sample: therapeutic diphenylcyclopropenone sensitization with weekly scalp DPC. Total RNA was isolated from whole blood that had not been fractionated.

This TCR derives from a woman aged 40-49 years with alopecia areata. Some clones in this sample may be carry-over from other donors' samples. This chain links TRBV4-3 with TRBJ2-3, with 13 bases aligning to TRBD2. Sequenced material: whole blood, taken in connection with sensitization to the hapten diphenylcyclopropenone (DPC). This CDR3 is CASSQGTSGSLSTDTQYF. CDR3 bases: TGCGCCAGCAGCCAAGGGACTAGCGGGAGTCTTAGCACAGATACGCAGTATTTT.